What follows is one TCR beta chain and its context. Its antigen is unidentified. This entry is derived from a study of cytomegalovirus exposure and HLA in healthy donors. Germline V gene sequence: CDR1 LNHDA, CDR2 SQIVND (reference sequence). The length of the CDR3 is 13 residues. The V and J ends lost 4 bases and 4 bases respectively, with 10 bases between them. Points from the study as a whole: Indistinguishable V segments, including TRBV6-2 and TRBV6-3, were excluded. It was reported in a later analysis that an Asian-associated ancestry cluster showed fewer N-insertions than the approximately 670-donor mean. Most TCR sequences were rare, but some public TCRs occurred in many donors.

The primer mix had 60 Vbeta and 13 Jbeta primers. The protocol was immunoSEQ multiplex PCR, while the TCRdb copy is restricted to in-frame clones and leaves out a portion. In the table there are fewer than 200,000 clones, around three quarters of which are singletons. The rearrangement joins TRBV19 to TRBJ1-1, with TRBD1 as a possible D gene (5 bases). The sample taken for sequencing was PBMCs. The TCR comes from a boy aged 5-17 years in good health and CMV-seronegative. The CDR3, as DNA: TGTGCCAGTAGTACCAGGGTGGGCACTGAAGCTTTCTTT. It yields the protein CASSTRVGTEAFF.